Shown below are 11 T cell receptor beta chains from a single sample sequenced in a study of blood T cells in healthy people across ages (dated by TCRdb to about 2015). Preparation of the library involved 5' RACE. The reads were generated on an Illumina HiSeq 2500. A second 7 to 11 cycle PCR used a sample-barcoded 5' primer and a J-beta primer mix. TCRdb trimmed public reads at Q25 via fastp, called clones via MiXCR and kept in-frame beta chains. Each entry merges the rows of one CDR3 protein and shows their most common DNA and genes. Across this sample there are around 1.5 million distinct CDR3 sequences, with approximately 59% seen only once. Together, the top ten hold 6.5% to 8.5% of the sample. The specimen sequenced was blood. The receptor set was obtained from a young man in good health.

There are a few counts of this clonotype. The V and J genes are TRBV11-2 and TRBJ2-7; no reliable D call. The CDR3 spans 15 residues. Trimming stripped 5 bases from V and 1 base from J, with 15 bases between. From germline, CDR1 is SGHAT and CDR2 FQNNGV. The CDR3 protein is CASSVEGRKSYEQYF. The CDR3 nucleotides read TGTGCCAGCAGCGTCGAAGGTAGAAAATCCTACGAGCAGTACTTC.

As to this clonotype: One end of the junction does not line up with germline, which may come from a read error. The V gene is TRBV12-3 or TRBV12-4, the J gene TRBJ2-3; the D gene is possibly TRBD2 (6 bases). This CDR3 is built from 16 residues. CDR3 amino acids: CASSLLASENTDTQNF. The DNA of the CDR3 is TGTGCCAGCAGTTTGTTAGCTAGCGAAAACACAGATACGCAGAATTTT.

The chain combines TRBV6-2 or TRBV6-3 with TRBJ1-2; 7 nucleotides align to TRBD1. The CDR3 has 15 amino acids. Trimming at V came to 6 bases and at J to 6 bases, leaving 13 bases not matched to a gene. Germline lookup yields CDR1 MNHEY and CDR2 SVGEGT. The CDR3 loop reads CASSPKPQGVNGYTF. Written as DNA, the CDR3 is TGTGCCAGCAGCCCGAAACCCCAGGGGGTGAATGGCTACACCTTC.

This rearrangement joins TRBV27 to TRBJ2-2; D may correspond to TRBD1 or TRBD2 (6 bases each). The ends were cut back, 1 base at V and 7 bases at J, with 10 bases in the middle. Germline loops: CDR1 MNHEY, CDR2 SMNVEV (reference sequence). The CDR3 contains 14 residues. The CDR3 nucleotides read TGTGCCAGCAGTTTATTAGGGGGAGGCGGGGAGCTGTTTTTT. It codes for CASSLLGGGGELFF.

The CDR3 region has the DNA TGTGCCAGCGTAAGCCACCAAAGCTCCTACGAGCAGTACTTC. Its protein is CASVSHQSSYEQYF. The J gene is TRBJ2-7, the V gene TRBV7-2; D uncertain. Trimming took off 8 bases at V and 0 bases at J, with 14 bases between the two ends. The CDR3 sequence is 14 residues long. In germline, CDR1 is SGHTA, CDR2 FQGNSA.

This clonotype was seen a single time. The J gene is TRBJ2-1, the V gene TRBV5-5; TRBD2 matches at 11 bases. The CDR3 totals 18 residues. Germline V gene lookup returns CDR1 SGHKS and CDR2 YYEKEE (reference sequence). V shed 4 bases and J 4 bases; nucleotides not matched to a gene: 13. Here the CDR3 reads CASSLYHPGLAEYNEQFF. The CDR3 region has the DNA TGTGCCAGCAGCCTATATCATCCGGGACTAGCGGAGTACAATGAGCAGTTCTTC.

This clonotype was observed a few times. V is TRBV10-3 and J is TRBJ2-5; TRBD2 is a possible D gene (5 bases). Trimming pared 6 bases from V and 5 bases from J, leaving 7 bases between. Germline V gene sequence: CDR1 ENHRY, CDR2 SYGVKD. This CDR3 has 11 amino acids. The CDR3 is CAISRGETQYF. CDR3 DNA: TGTGCCATCAGCCGAGGGGAGACCCAGTACTTC.

The genes are TRBV5-1 and TRBJ1-1; 8 nucleotides match TRBD1. Germline assignment: CDR1 SGHRS and CDR2 YFSETQ. The CDR3 is 15 residues long. V shed 3 bases and J 4 bases; nucleotides not matched to a gene: 8. CDR3 bases: TGCGCCAGCAGCTCAACCCCAGGGGGCCCCACTGAAGCTTTCTTT. Residues: CASSSTPGGPTEAFF.

The V gene is TRBV4-3, the J gene TRBJ2-2; weak D call: TRBD2 (5 bases). Germline-derived CDR1 and CDR2 are LGHNA and YSLEER. The CDR3 contains 15 residues. The ends were cut back, 5 bases at V and 3 bases at J, with 13 bases in the middle. The CDR3 here is CASSRRSADTGELFF. DNA of the CDR3: TGCGCCAGCAGCAGGCGTAGCGCGGACACCGGGGAGCTGTTTTTT.

This rearrangement joins TRBV27 to TRBJ2-1; a possible D gene is TRBD1 (5 bases). The CDR3 length is 14 residues. V was cut by 3 bases and J by 9 bases, with 15 bases left in between. Germline lookup yields CDR1 MNHEY and CDR2 SMNVEV (reference sequence). The CDR3 DNA reads TGTGCCAGCAGTTTTCCCCCACCTCAGGGTGAGCAGTTCTTC. Translated: CASSFPPPQGEQFF.

The rearrangement uses TRBV7-2 and TRBJ2-3; D ambiguous. CDR1 is SGHTA and CDR2 is FQGNSA in the germline V gene. The ends were cut back, 3 bases at V and 2 bases at J, with 21 bases in the middle. The CDR3 extends over 18 amino acids. The CDR3 DNA is TGTGCCAGCAGCTTCCTTCCCTCGAGCAGGAAAATCACAGATACGCAGTATTTT. It encodes CASSFLPSSRKITDTQYF.